This T cell receptor beta chain emerged from a study of response to subunit inactivated influenza vaccine. CDR1 is SGHRS and CDR2 is YFSETQ in the germline V gene. With 0 bases clipped from V and 2 bases from J, the junction kept 3 bases outside the gene matches. The CDR3 runs 17 residues. Study-wide points: Each seasonal influenza vaccination recruits few new T cells, the authors suggested.

TCRdb re-called the RT-PCR reads through MiXCR, storing one row per CDR3 protein. This table has around 480,000 distinct CDR3 sequences, 16% appearing once. This clonotype was counted only a few times. Its antigen remains unidentified. The material was CD4+ T cells sorted from PBMCs, obtained around 25 months after vaccination. This TCR was recovered from a man aged 50 to 69 who received an inactivated influenza vaccine. The genes are TRBV5-1 and TRBJ2-1, with TRBD2 matching 12 bases. CDR3 sequence reads: CASSLAASGRAYNEQFF. CDR3 nucleotide sequence: TGCGCCAGCAGCTTGGCGGCTAGCGGGAGGGCCTACAATGAGCAGTTCTTC.